Below are 21 T cell receptor beta chains sequenced from a single sample in a study of shared clonotypes between healthy human individuals. Assay used: immunoSEQ multiplex PCR; TCRdb lists only in-frame clones, some missing. Of fewer than 1.6 million clones listed, approximately 98.5% are singletons. Sequenced sample: naive CD4+ T cells sorted from blood. Subset defined: CD45RA+ positively selected. The receptors derive from a man aged 25 to 45 in good health.

The J gene is TRBJ1-4, the V gene TRBV18; D is unclear. Germline V gives CDR1 KGHSH, CDR2 LQKENI. CDR3 size: 16 residues. Trimming cost V 3 bases and J 0 bases, with 11 bases left between them. The CDR3 spells CASSPGNSATNEKLFF. Written as DNA, the CDR3 is TGTGCCAGCTCACCGGGCAACAGTGCAACTAATGAAAAACTGTTTTTT.

The CDR3 spells CASSIVGTGPGNEQFF. CDR3 sequence (DNA): TGTGCCAGCAGCATAGTAGGGACAGGGCCGGGCAATGAGCAGTTCTTC. The chain uses TRBV7-4 and TRBJ2-1; 9 nucleotides line up with TRBD1. Germline-derived CDR1 and CDR2 are SGHVT and SQSDAQ. V lost 5 bases, J lost 6 bases, and 11 bases stayed unmatched. This CDR3 region has 16 residues.

The V and J genes are TRBV2 and TRBJ2-5; D may be TRBD2 (5 bases). The CDR3 runs 12 residues. The germline V gene encodes CDR1 SNHLY and CDR2 FYNNEI. V was shortened by 8 bases and J by 3 bases, with 10 bases between the two germline ends. DNA of the CDR3: TGTGCCAGCTCGAGGGCCGAAGAGACCCAGTACTTC. It encodes CASSRAEETQYF.

The chain has TRBV29-1 and TRBJ2-7; D might be TRBD1 (6 bases). V was shortened by 7 bases and J by 4 bases, with 23 bases between the two germline ends. CDR1 is SQVTM and CDR2 is ANQGSEA in the germline V gene. The CDR3 consists of 15 residues. The CDR3 loop reads CSATTPQGLSYEQYF. The CDR3 coding sequence is TGCAGCGCCACGACCCCACAGGGATTATCATACGAGCAGTACTTC.

This clone is a singleton in its sample. The V call is TRBV5-1, the J call TRBJ2-2, with a tentative D call TRBD1 (5 bases). Trimming stripped 4 bases from V and 1 base from J, with 17 bases between. CDR3 length: 17 residues. The germline V gene has CDR1 SGHRS and CDR2 YFSETQ. The CDR3 sequence is CASSLIPDQGNTGELFF. In nucleotides, the CDR3 is TGCGCCAGCAGCCTAATCCCTGACCAGGGGAACACCGGGGAGCTGTTTTTT.

The CDR3 DNA reads as TGCGCCAGCAGCTTCCCCTTCCCGGGGGCGCGAACTGGGGCCAACGTCCTGACTTTC. It specifies CASSFPFPGARTGANVLTF. This rearrangement joins TRBV5-1 to TRBJ2-6; TRBD1 or TRBD2 may be the D gene (6 bases each). This CDR3 contains 19 residues. Trimming took 2 bases from V and 2 from J, leaving 20 bases between them. Germline-derived CDR1 and CDR2 are SGHRS and YFSETQ.

The rearrangement uses TRBV10-3 and TRBJ1-4; maybe TRBD1 (5 bases). Per the germline V gene, CDR1 is ENHRY and CDR2 is SYGVKD. Trimming stripped 2 bases from V and 5 bases from J, with 12 bases between. The CDR3 is 15 residues long. The CDR3 coding sequence is TGTGCCATCAGTGAGCTGGGGCCGCCAAATGAAAAACTGTTTTTT. It is translated as CAISELGPPNEKLFF.

V and J are TRBV4-1 and TRBJ2-6; D perhaps matches TRBD1 (6 bases). The ends were cut back, 2 bases at V and 1 base at J, with 9 bases in the middle. The CDR3 has 16 residues. Germline values: CDR1 MGHRA, CDR2 YSYEKL. The CDR3 here is CASSQLTGSGANVLTF. CDR3 sequence (DNA): TGCGCCAGCAGCCAACTAACAGGGTCTGGGGCCAACGTCCTGACTTTC.

The genes are TRBV5-1 and TRBJ1-2; 7 bases line up with TRBD1. The germline gives CDR1 SGHRS, CDR2 YFSETQ. The CDR3 has 13 amino acids. After removal of 4 bases from V and 8 bases from J, the junction contained 8 bases not matched to a gene. CDR3 DNA sequence: TGCGCCAGCAGCCAGGACAGGACCTGGGGCTACACCTTC. Protein sequence: CASSQDRTWGYTF. Full variable domain (rest looked up from reference TRBV5-1 and TRBJ1-2): KAGVTQTPRYLIKTRGQQVTLSCSPISGHRSVSWYQQTPGQGLQFLFEYFSETQRNKGNFPGRFSGRQFSNSRSEMNVSTLELGDSALYLCASSQDRTWGYTFGSGTRLTVV.

For the CDR3, the DNA is TGTGCCTGGAGTGTATCTACTAGCGGGAGGGCCGATGAGCAGTTCTTC. Translation gives CAWSVSTSGRADEQFF. The V call is TRBV30, the J call TRBJ2-1, with TRBD2 matching over 13 bases. Germline V gene data show CDR1 as GTSNPN and CDR2 as SVGIG (reference sequence). The CDR3 covers 16 residues. The junction had 7 bases not matched to a gene; V was cut back by 0 bases and J by 8 bases.

The chain is built from TRBV29-1 and TRBJ2-1; D not certain. The V gene's germline CDR1 is SQVTM and CDR2 ANQGSEA. The CDR3 sequence is 16 residues long. V lost 2 bases to trimming and J lost 4 bases, with 18 bases between them. In DNA, the CDR3 is TGCAGCGTTGAATCGGGTGGCGGCGACCGGTACAATGAGCAGTTCTTC. This gives the protein CSVESGGGDRYNEQFF.

The chain couples TRBV5-4 to TRBJ2-5, with D possibly being TRBD1 or TRBD2 (5 bases each). CDR1 and CDR2 from the germline V gene are SGHNT and YYREEE (reference sequence). The length of the CDR3 is 15 residues. Deletions cut 0 bases from V and 5 bases from J, with 14 bases between. The CDR3 is CASSLAERGGETQYF. The CDR3 nucleotides are TGTGCCAGCAGCTTGGCCGAGAGGGGCGGGGAGACCCAGTACTTC. Full variable domain (outside the CDR3, taken from reference TRBV5-4 and TRBJ2-5): ETGVTQSPTHLIKTRGQQVTLRCSSQSGHNTVSWYQQALGQGPQFIFQYYREEENGRGNFPPRFSGLQFPNYSSELNVNALELDDSALYLCASSLAERGGETQYFGPGTRLLVL.

The genes are TRBV7-2 and TRBJ2-7; D might be TRBD1 (8 bases). The CDR3 loop spans 13 amino acids. The germline V and J ends were trimmed by 5 bases and 7 bases, with 15 bases remaining between them. Germline V gives CDR1 SGHTA, CDR2 FQGNSA. This CDR3 is CASSQYRGGEQYF. CDR3 nucleotide sequence: TGTGCCAGCAGCCAATACAGGGGGGGAGAGCAGTACTTC.

This rearrangement joins TRBV18 to TRBJ2-5, with 7 bases that match TRBD1. Germline loops: CDR1 KGHSH, CDR2 LQKENI. The CDR3 extends over 15 amino acids. Losses at the gene ends were 3 bases for V and 6 bases for J; bases not matched to a gene: 10. CDR3 nucleotide sequence: TGTGCCAGCTCACCGGCGGACAGGCCTCGAAAGACCCAGTACTTC. Amino acids: CASSPADRPRKTQYF.

This sequence joins TRBV11-2 and TRBJ2-5, with 13 positions matching TRBD2. The CDR3 runs to 17 residues. The trim removed 3 bases at V and 5 bases at J, leaving 9 bases unmatched. CDR1 and CDR2 from the germline V gene are SGHAT and FQNNGV. In DNA form, the CDR3 reads TGTGCCAGCAGCTTGAGGGCGACTAGCGGGAGGCTGGAGACCCAGTACTTC. It yields the protein CASSLRATSGRLETQYF.

The J gene is TRBJ2-6, the V gene TRBV10-3, with D perhaps TRBD1 or TRBD2 (6 bases each). Germline V CDR1 and CDR2: ENHRY, SYGVKD. Trimming stripped 1 base from V and 0 bases from J, with 13 bases between. The CDR3 totals 18 residues. In DNA, the CDR3 is TGTGCCATCAGTGAGTTCGGGGGCGGAAGCTCTGGGGCCAACGTCCTGACTTTC. Protein sequence: CAISEFGGGSSGANVLTF.

The genes are TRBV4-2 and TRBJ1-2; D might be TRBD1 (5 bases). V lost 1 base and J lost 8, with 11 bases in between. The CDR3 runs to 13 residues. Germline CDR1 reads LGHNA; CDR2 reads YNFKEQ. The CDR3 region is CASSQAGRLGYTF. CDR3 DNA: TGTGCCAGCAGCCAAGCGGGACGCTTGGGCTACACCTTC.

V gene TRBV9 combines with J gene TRBJ2-1, with D perhaps assigned TRBD1 or TRBD2 (5 bases each). V lost 0 bases and J 9 bases, leaving 10 bases between the germline ends. In germline, CDR1 is SGDLS, CDR2 YYNGEE. This CDR3 spans 13 amino acids. The CDR3: CASSVDGAGEQFF. The CDR3 DNA reads TGTGCCAGCAGCGTAGACGGGGCGGGTGAGCAGTTCTTC.

To note about this clone: Other DNA sequences in the sample encode the same CDR3. The V and J genes are TRBV7-3 and TRBJ2-3, with 9 bases matching TRBD2. The germline CDR1 and CDR2 sequences are SGHTA and FQGTGA. The V segment lost 6 bases and the J segment 1 base; nucleotides outside the gene matches: 2. The CDR3 covers 14 residues. DNA of the CDR3: TGTGCCAGCAGTCTAGCGGGACGCACAGATACGCAGTATTTT. This sequence encodes CASSLAGRTDTQYF.

The gene calls are TRBV18 and TRBJ2-2; 8 bases match TRBD2. The CDR3 runs to 16 residues. The germline gives CDR1 KGHSH, CDR2 LQKENI. The junction had 6 bases not matched to a gene; V was cut back by 2 bases and J by 4 bases. CDR3: CASSPISAGGTGELFF. CDR3 nucleotide sequence: TGTGCCAGCTCACCAATCAGCGCGGGAGGCACCGGGGAGCTGTTTTTT.

The chain carries TRBV13 and TRBJ2-3; D is undetermined. This CDR3 has 14 amino acids. Trimming took 5 bases from V and 1 from J, leaving 10 bases between them. From germline, CDR1 is PRHDT and CDR2 FYEKMQ (reference sequence). The CDR3 DNA reads as TGTGCCAGCAGCCCTACCCCCCGCACAGATACGCAGTATTTT. It specifies CASSPTPRTDTQYF.